This T cell receptor (beta chain) was sequenced during a study of CD8+ T cells in alopecia areata. About the study: A 6-month off-drug phase came after tofacitinib, which had lasted 6 to 18 months.

Findings of the study overall: There were also resident alphabeta T cells of normal skin sequenced in scalp samples.

This CDR3 has 16 residues. The V and J ends lost 5 bases and 5 bases, in that order; junction bases with no gene match: 13. CDR1 is LNHNV and CDR2 is YYDKDF in the germline V gene (reference sequence). cDNA prepared by RNA extraction and subsequent reverse transcription served as the template for sequencing. Generated by immunoSEQ multiplex PCR, the TCRdb table keeps only in-frame clones and is missing some. The sample carries over 100,000 clones, almost 50% recorded once. Peripheral blood samples and lesional scalp punch biopsies were obtained from alopecia areata patients. A FACSAria was used to sort CD4+ and CD8+ T cells. These cells came from PBMCs. The sample holds a few counts of this clone. As yet, its antigen is unknown.

The source of this sequence is a human donor with alopecia areata. This specimen consisted of CD8+ T cells sorted from blood, obtained at week 0. The rearrangement uses TRBV15 and TRBJ2-7, with 9 bases aligning to TRBD1. CDR3 nucleotide sequence: TGTGCCACCAGCTTTAATACCGGGACAGGGATCGACGAGCAGTACTTC. Residues: CATSFNTGTGIDEQYF.